The next 29 T cell receptor beta chains were all read from a single sample in a study of T cell repertoires in cytomegalovirus infection. TCRdb fed the reads into MiXCR, producing one record per CDR3 protein. Of about half a million distinct CDR3 sequences detected, roughly a third appear once; the ten largest clones hold 15% to 20%. These receptors have no identified antigens. The material was cultured PBMCs, obtained from culture after CMV antigen stimulation. Receptor source: a human donor in good health (CMV status not recorded). Some clones in this sample may be carry-over from other donors' samples.

This clonotype occurred many times. The V gene is TRBV7-3, the J gene TRBJ2-1; D possibly corresponds to TRBD2 (6 bases). This CDR3 region has 13 residues. V was cut by 3 bases and J by 9 bases, with 12 bases left in between. The germline V gene has CDR1 SGHTA and CDR2 FQGTGA. Here the CDR3 reads CASSLEMGGEQFF. The CDR3 coding sequence is TGTGCCAGCAGCTTGGAAATGGGAGGTGAGCAGTTCTTC.

This clonotype was counted between two and nine times. The CDR3 sequence: CASSQGSRLAATDTQYF. For the CDR3, the DNA is TGCGCCAGCAGCCAGGGCTCTCGGCTAGCGGCCACAGATACGCAGTATTTT. The V call is TRBV4-1, the J call TRBJ2-3; TRBD2 agrees at 7 bases. Germline CDR1 reads MGHRA; CDR2 reads YSYEKL. With V trimmed by 3 bases and J by 2 bases, 11 bases remained unmatched. The CDR3 covers 17 residues.

The chain couples TRBV6-2 or TRBV6-3 to TRBJ1-4; 12 nucleotides match TRBD1. Germline V gene lookup returns CDR1 MNHEY and CDR2 SVGEGT. J gave up 5 bases and V 7 bases, and 5 bases lay outside the gene matches. The CDR3 is 15 residues long. The CDR3 is CASTPGTGGNEKLFF. The CDR3 DNA is TGTGCCAGCACCCCTGGGACAGGGGGCAATGAAAAACTGTTTTTT.

The rearrangement links TRBV30 to TRBJ2-1; D is perhaps TRBD1 (5 bases). With 1 base removed from V and 7 bases from J, the gap between germline ends came to 17 bases. This CDR3 comprises 15 residues. Germline lookup yields CDR1 GTSNPN and CDR2 SVGIG (reference sequence). CDR3 in DNA: TGTGCCTGGAGTGGTAAAGGGGTATCCTTTAATGAGCAGTTCTTC. This codes for CAWSGKGVSFNEQFF. The full variable domain, rest sourced from reference TRBV30 and TRBJ2-1, is SQTIHQWPATLVQPVGSPLSLECTVEGTSNPNLYWYRQAAGRGLQLLFYSVGIGQISSEVPQNLSASRPQDRQFILSSKKLLLSDSGFYLCAWSGKGVSFNEQFFGPGTRLTVL.

This chain links TRBV4-3 with TRBJ1-2, with D perhaps matching TRBD1 (6 bases). The CDR3 loop spans 17 amino acids. With 0 bases removed from V and 8 bases from J, the gap between germline ends came to 22 bases. CDR1 LGHNA and CDR2 YSLEER come from the germline V gene. Here the CDR3 reads CASSQDPPRDTQRGYTF. CDR3 sequence (DNA): TGCGCCAGCAGCCAAGACCCCCCCAGGGACACTCAGAGAGGCTACACCTTC.

This clonotype was seen only a few times. The V gene is TRBV6-1, the J gene TRBJ2-3; perhaps TRBD2 as D (6 bases). This CDR3 has 21 amino acids. Trimming removed 2 bases from V and 4 bases from J, with 31 bases in between. The germline gives CDR1 MNHNS, CDR2 SASEGT. Here the CDR3 reads CASSESPGTFGIVSQSDTQYF. Written as DNA, the CDR3 is TGTGCCAGCAGTGAATCCCCCGGGACTTTCGGGATTGTGTCGCAGTCAGATACGCAGTATTTT.

The chain joins TRBV20-1 to TRBJ2-7; D is perhaps TRBD2 (6 bases). Deletions cut 3 bases from V and 2 bases from J, with 17 bases between. CDR1 and CDR2 (germline): DFQATT, SNEGSKA (reference sequence). The CDR3 extends over 15 amino acids. The CDR3, as DNA: TGCAGTGCTAGGGGTCGGAGGGAGGCACCCTACGAGCAGTACTTC. Translating gives CSARGRREAPYEQYF.

The CDR3 loop reads CASSPQPTIDTQYF. CDR3 nucleotide sequence: TGTGCCAGCTCACCCCAACCCACAATCGATACGCAGTATTTT. The genes are TRBV18 and TRBJ2-3, with no clear D. Trimming removed 3 bases at V and 6 bases at J, with 13 bases between. Germline CDR1 and CDR2: KGHSH and LQKENI. The CDR3 is 14 residues long.

The chain is built from TRBV24-1 and TRBJ2-7; TRBD2 aligns across 13 bases. CDR3 length: 14 residues. The V gene's germline CDR1 is KGHDR and CDR2 SFDVKD. V was clipped by 6 bases and J by 5 bases; unmatched bases: 3. The CDR3 loop reads CATSTGTSGNEQYF. DNA for the CDR3: TGTGCCACCAGTACCGGGACTAGCGGGAACGAGCAGTACTTC.

There are a few counts of this clonotype. The CDR3 reads CASSGDSQYEQYV. In DNA form, the CDR3 reads TGTGCCAGCAGTGGGGACTCTCAATACGAGCAGTACGTC. This chain connects TRBV6-2 or TRBV6-3 to TRBJ2-7, with D perhaps matching TRBD2 (6 bases). The CDR3 contains 13 residues. Germline V CDR1 and CDR2: MNHEY, SVGEGT. V lost 5 bases and J lost 4, with 12 bases in between.

This chain uses TRBV7-9 with TRBJ2-5; D is undetermined. The CDR3 consists of 13 residues. The V gene's germline CDR1 is SEHNR and CDR2 FQNEAQ (reference sequence). V was shortened by 5 bases and J by 4 bases, with 11 bases between the two germline ends. The CDR3 protein is CASSPYRIETQYF. The CDR3 DNA is TGTGCCAGCAGCCCTTACCGTATAGAGACCCAGTACTTC.

DNA for the CDR3: TGTGCCAGTACCACCGATTCGGGGATCTCCTACAATGAGCAGTTCTTC. Protein product: CASTTDSGISYNEQFF. This chain joins TRBV19 and TRBJ2-1; tentative D call: TRBD2 (5 bases). The CDR3 runs 16 residues. The V gene's germline CDR1 is LNHDA and CDR2 SQIVND (reference sequence). The V and J ends lost 7 bases and 0 bases respectively, with 16 bases between them.

This chain joins TRBV2 and TRBJ2-2; TRBD2 is a possible D gene (6 bases). CDR3 size: 13 residues. Trimming took off 9 bases at V and 5 bases at J, with 13 bases between the two ends. From germline, CDR1 is SNHLY and CDR2 FYNNEI. The DNA for the CDR3 is TGTGCCAGTCGGGAGTTAGGAACCGGGGAGCTGTTTTTT. Translated: CASRELGTGELFF.

This chain links TRBV11-2 with TRBJ2-1, with TRBD2 identical over 8 bases. CDR3 length: 15 residues. V lost 5 bases and J lost 6; bases outside the gene matches: 9. Germline lookup yields CDR1 SGHAT and CDR2 FQNNGV. The CDR3 region has the DNA TGTGCCAGCAGCCTGGTGACGGGAGGGGGCAATGAGCAGTTCTTC. It translates to CASSLVTGGGNEQFF.

This clonotype was observed a handful of times. This chain uses TRBV6-2 or TRBV6-3 with TRBJ2-6; 10 bases match TRBD1. Germline-derived CDR1 and CDR2 are MNHEY and SVGEGT. CDR3 length: 18 residues. V lost 7 bases to trimming and J lost 2 bases; unmatched junction nucleotides: 11. The CDR3: CASTRPGQGTPGANVLTF. In DNA form, the CDR3 reads TGTGCCAGCACCAGACCGGGACAGGGGACACCTGGGGCCAACGTCCTGACTTTC.

J is TRBJ2-2 and V is TRBV28; 8 nucleotides line up with TRBD2. Germline CDR1 MDHEN, CDR2 SYDVKM. This CDR3 spans 13 amino acids. The J segment lost 6 bases and the V segment lost 6 bases, leaving 3 bases of the junction unmatched. CDR3 in amino acids: CASSRLAPGELFF. CDR3 bases: TGTGCCAGCAGCCGACTAGCGCCCGGGGAGCTGTTTTTT.

In this sample, this clonotype turned up a few times. The chain has TRBV12-3 or TRBV12-4 and TRBJ1-2; 9 bases map to TRBD1. The CDR3 has 15 amino acids. V was clipped by 6 bases and J by 6 bases; unmatched bases: 11. CDR3 in DNA: TGTGCCAGCAGCCGACCGGGACAGGGCTCAGATGGCTACACCTTC. This translates into CASSRPGQGSDGYTF.

This clonotype was counted between two and nine times. The chain employs TRBV11-2 and TRBJ2-3, with D perhaps given as TRBD1 or TRBD2 (5 bases each). Trimming shortened V by 6 bases and J by 6 bases, and 19 bases separated the two germline ends. Germline V gene data show CDR1 as SGHAT and CDR2 as FQNNGV. The CDR3 consists of 15 residues. The CDR3 region is CASRGIRDGPDTQYF. CDR3 nucleotide sequence: TGTGCCAGCAGGGGGATACGGGACGGCCCGGATACGCAGTATTTT.

The gene calls are TRBV11-2 and TRBJ2-7, with D maybe TRBD1 (6 bases). Germline lookup yields CDR1 SGHAT and CDR2 FQNNGV. The CDR3 spans 14 residues. The V and J ends lost 1 base and 2 bases respectively, with 9 bases between them. CDR3 sequence reads: CASSLVRQAYEQYF. The DNA for the CDR3 is TGTGCCAGCAGCTTAGTCCGACAGGCCTACGAGCAGTACTTC.

This clonotype was seen ten or more times. The CDR3 bases are TGTGCCAGCAGCCGTAGGGGGGGATACACTGAAGCTTTCTTT. It specifies CASSRRGGYTEAFF. This chain joins TRBV7-2 and TRBJ1-1; a weak D match, TRBD1 (6 bases). Germline V gene data show CDR1 as SGHTA and CDR2 as FQGNSA. V shed 5 bases and J shed 3 bases, with 13 bases lying between them. There are 14 residues in the CDR3.

This clonotype came up a few times. The chain links TRBV6-2 or TRBV6-3 to TRBJ2-1; TRBD2 might be the D (6 bases). V dropped 8 bases and J dropped 6 bases, with 17 bases sitting between them. Germline loops: CDR1 MNHEY, CDR2 SVGEGT. There are 14 residues in the CDR3. Here the CDR3 reads CASVHDLGGNEQFF. For the CDR3, the DNA is TGTGCCAGCGTCCACGACCTGGGGGGCAATGAGCAGTTCTTC.

This clonotype has a count of ten or more. The V and J genes are TRBV7-3 and TRBJ2-6; D possibly matches TRBD1 or TRBD2 (5 bases each). V was shortened by 2 bases and J by 0 bases, with 8 bases between the two germline ends. This CDR3 is built from 16 residues. Germline CDR1 is SGHTA and CDR2 is FQGTGA. The CDR3 DNA reads TGTGCCAGCAGCTTAGCAGGGAGCTCTGGGGCCAACGTCCTGACTTTC. This gives the protein CASSLAGSSGANVLTF.

This clonotype was seen only a few times. Here the CDR3 reads CATRPDGRQSDTQYF. In nucleotides, the CDR3 is TGTGCCACTCGGCCTGACGGGAGGCAGTCGGATACGCAGTATTTT. V is TRBV19 and J is TRBJ2-3; TRBD2 matches at 7 bases. CDR1 LNHDA and CDR2 SQIVND come from the germline V gene (reference sequence). The CDR3 runs 15 residues. After removal of 10 bases from V and 6 bases from J, the junction contained 16 bases not matched to a gene.

This clonotype was detected a few times. The chain recombines TRBV4-2 with TRBJ1-2; D is unresolved. Germline V lookup: CDR1 LGHNA, CDR2 YNFKEQ. This CDR3 has 16 residues. Trimming took off 0 bases at V and 4 bases at J, with 15 bases between the two ends. The CDR3 region is CASSQESLPSAYGYTF. DNA for the CDR3: TGTGCCAGCAGCCAAGAAAGTCTACCGTCAGCCTATGGCTACACCTTC.

The chain carries TRBV6-1 and TRBJ2-6; D gene uncertain. Germline CDR1 reads MNHNS; CDR2 reads SASEGT. V gave up 5 bases and J gave up 0 bases, with 14 bases separating them. CDR3 length: 17 amino acids. This CDR3 reads CASSYGQISSGANVLTF. CDR3 nucleotides: TGTGCCAGCAGTTACGGGCAGATATCCTCTGGGGCCAACGTCCTGACTTTC.

This chain uses TRBV10-3 with TRBJ2-7; TRBD2 matches 7 bases. With V trimmed by 8 bases and J by 0 bases, 4 bases remained unmatched. CDR1 ENHRY and CDR2 SYGVKD come from the germline V gene. The CDR3 is made up of 13 amino acids. For the CDR3, the DNA is TGTGCCATCGGGCTAGCGGACTCCTACGAGCAGTACTTC. Encoded protein: CAIGLADSYEQYF.

The rearrangement joins TRBV6-6 to TRBJ2-7; 8 bases align to TRBD2. Germline trimming cut 8 bases from V and 6 bases from J; bases unmatched to any gene: 9. CDR3 size: 13 residues. The germline CDR1 and CDR2 sequences are MNHNY and SVGAGI (reference sequence). Written as DNA, the CDR3 is TGTGCCAGCCTCGACAGCGGGAGAGGCGAGCAGTACTTC. Amino acids: CASLDSGRGEQYF.

The CDR3 loop reads CASSPEDGETQYF. The CDR3 region has the DNA TGTGCCAGCAGTCCTGAAGACGGGGAGACCCAGTACTTC. The genes are TRBV11-2 and TRBJ2-5, with D unresolved. CDR1 is SGHAT, CDR2 FQNNGV, per germline. The CDR3 spans 13 residues. Trimming took 6 bases from V and 5 from J, leaving 13 bases between them.

The chain links TRBV20-1 to TRBJ2-7; 8 positions match TRBD1. The CDR3 length is 13 residues. With 2 bases clipped from V and 3 bases from J, the junction kept 3 bases outside the gene matches. CDR1 and CDR2 (germline): DFQATT, SNEGSKA (reference sequence). CDR3 bases: TGCAGTGCTAGACCCGGGACAGGCTACGAGCAGTACGTC. Protein: CSARPGTGYEQYV.